These T cell receptor beta chains were read from a single sample in a study of tumor-infiltrating lymphocytes in localized non-small cell lung cancer. Sequenced by immunoSEQ multiplex PCR; TCRdb stores in-frame clones only, minus some. This table has more than 10,000 clones, 70% to 90% appearing once. Sequenced material: uninvolved lung tissue not adjacent to the tumor. These receptors originate from a human donor with non-small cell lung cancer. Each CDR3 is given with its conserved first and last residue. D genes are given only for firm matches. Not all rows give a size; the values are once, few, many and, for expanded clones, a class.

clone_size,d_call,j_call,v_call,cdr3_length,cdr3_nt,cdr3_aa
-,TRBD1,TRBJ1-1,TRBV5-1,14,TGCGCCAGCAGCCCGGACAGGGGGAGGATTGCGGCTTTCTTT,CASSPDRGRIAAFF
-,TRBD1,TRBJ2-5,TRBV18,18,TGTGCCAGCTCCCAAAATTCACCGACAGGGCCCACCAAAGAGACCCAGTACTTC,CASSQNSPTGPTKETQYF
-,-,TRBJ2-7,TRBV5-1,13,TGCGCCAGCAGTTGGGACACGTTCGGCGAGCAGTACTTC,CASSWDTFGEQYF
-,TRBD1,TRBJ2-7,TRBV7-2,16,TGTGCCAGCAGCGTTGGGCGGGGACAGGGTCCCTACGAGCAGTACTTC,CASSVGRGQGPYEQYF
once,-,TRBJ1-3,TRBV4-1,18,TGCGCCAGCAGCCAAGATCGAAGTAGGCGGGGGCTTGGAAACACCATATATTTT,CASSQDRSRRGLGNTIYF
-,-,TRBJ2-6,TRBV6-1,15,TGTGCCAGCAGTGAAAGGGGCGCTGGGGCCAACGTCCTGACTTTC,CASSERGAGANVLTF
-,-,TRBJ1-1,TRBV6-6,11,TGTGCCAGCAGCCCGACACCTGAAGCTTTCTTT,CASSPTPEAFF
-,TRBD1,TRBJ2-7,TRBV4-1,14,TGCGCCAGCAGTCTAACAGGGGGCTTCTACGAGCAGTACTTC,CASSLTGGFYEQYF
-,-,TRBJ2-7,TRBV30,14,TGTGCCTGGAGGGGGGACTCGCTAGGCCACGAGCAGTACTTC,CAWRGDSLGHEQYF
-,-,TRBJ1-6,TRBV5-1,14,TGCGCCAGCAGCTTGGAACAGGGACGTTCACCCCTCCACTTT,CASSLEQGRSPLHF
-,-,TRBJ2-7,TRBV30,14,TGTGCCTGGAGACGTCTGGGACGAGAGTACGAGCAGTACTTC,CAWRRLGREYEQYF
-,-,TRBJ1-2,TRBV27,12,TGTGCCAGCAGTACCGGGGCCTATGGCTACACCTTC,CASSTGAYGYTF
-,-,TRBJ1-5,TRBV10-3,15,TGTGCCATCAGTAAGCAGGGAGATAGCAATCAGCCCCAGCATTTT,CAISKQGDSNQPQHF
-,TRBD1,TRBJ2-1,TRBV6-5,14,TGTGCCAGCAGGCGGGGACAGGCAAACAATGAGCAGTTCTTC,CASRRGQANNEQFF
-,-,TRBJ2-2,TRBV30,14,TGTGCCTGGACTTTATCCCATGGCCCCGGGGAGCTGTTTTTT,CAWTLSHGPGELFF
-,-,TRBJ1-1,TRBV30,14,TGTGCCTGGAAGAGGAAACAGGATAACACTGAAGCTTTCTTT,CAWKRKQDNTEAFF
-,-,TRBJ2-7,TRBV5-4,10,TGTGCCAGCGGAGACTACGAGCAGTACTTC,CASGDYEQYF
-,-,TRBJ2-2,TRBV10-3,14,TGTGCCATCAGTGAGACCCATAACATCGGGGAGCTGTTTTTT,CAISETHNIGELFF
-,TRBD1,TRBJ2-2,TRBV6-1,15,TGTGCCAGCAGTAGCGGACAGGGAGGCACCGGGGAGCTGTTTTTT,CASSSGQGGTGELFF
-,-,TRBJ2-3,TRBV18,17,TGTGCCAGCTCACCTACGACAGGCCACGAATACACAGATACGCAGTATTTT,CASSPTTGHEYTDTQYF
-,TRBD1,TRBJ1-4,TRBV6-5,15,TGTGCCAGCAGTGCCCACAGGGGAGGGGATGAAAAACTGTTTTTT,CASSAHRGGDEKLFF
-,TRBD1,TRBJ2-3,TRBV5-1,15,TGCGCCAGCAGCTTTTCGGGACAGGCCCCAGATACGCAGTATTTT,CASSFSGQAPDTQYF
-,-,TRBJ2-3,TRBV7-9,15,TGTGCCAGCAGGGCCTCGCGGGTTGGTACAGATACGCAGTATTTT,CASRASRVGTDTQYF
-,TRBD2,TRBJ2-7,TRBV5-4,14,TGTGCCAGCAGCGGAGATAGCGGGAGAGGCGAGCAGTACTTC,CASSGDSGRGEQYF
-,-,TRBJ2-7,TRBV19,13,TGTGCCAGTAGTGCCGGCCACAGGAACGAGCAGTACTTC,CASSAGHRNEQYF
-,-,TRBJ2-5,TRBV25-1,13,TGTGCCAGCAGTGATCTAGACGGAGAGACCCAGTACTTC,CASSDLDGETQYF
-,-,TRBJ2-7,TRBV2,16,TGTGCCAGCAGTGAAGCGGGACTTCGTCTCTCCTACGAGCAGTACTTC,CASSEAGLRLSYEQYF
-,-,TRBJ1-5,TRBV2,13,TGTGCCAGCCAGGGTCGAGGCAATCAGCCCCAGCATTTT,CASQGRGNQPQHF
-,-,TRBJ1-6,TRBV7-9,14,TGTGCCAGCAGCAACCGGGACGGAAATTCACCCCTCCACTTT,CASSNRDGNSPLHF
-,TRBD2,TRBJ2-2,TRBV28,15,TGTGCCAGCTCACTAGCGGGAGCGAACACCGGGGAGCTGTTTTTT,CASSLAGANTGELFF
-,-,TRBJ2-3,TRBV7-2,15,TGTGCCAGCAGCTTATTGGGGGAGGCGAAAGATACGCAGTATTTT,CASSLLGEAKDTQYF
-,-,TRBJ1-6,TRBV28,17,TGTGCCAGCAGCCCCAAGGGGTCGACCAACTATAATTCACCCCTCCACTTT,CASSPKGSTNYNSPLHF
-,TRBD2,TRBJ2-3,TRBV7-9,15,TGTGCCAGCAGCCATCGAGCGGGGGGGCTAGATACGCAGTATTTT,CASSHRAGGLDTQYF
-,-,TRBJ2-2,TRBV19,14,TGTGCCAGTAGTTCGCGTTGGTTGACCGGGGAGCTGTTTTTT,CASSSRWLTGELFF
-,TRBD1,TRBJ1-1,TRBV6-1,15,TGTGCCAGCAGTGAGACAGGGGCTCGTGATAGTGAAGCTTTCTTT,CASSETGARDSEAFF
-,TRBD1,TRBJ1-4,TRBV2,13,TGTGCCACCACACGAGAACAGGGGAAAAAACTGTTTTTT,CATTREQGKKLFF
-,-,TRBJ2-7,TRBV6-1,15,TGTGCCAGCAGGGGCACCGGGACTCCCCTCTACGAGCAGTACTTC,CASRGTGTPLYEQYF
-,-,TRBJ2-1,TRBV7-8,15,TGTGCCAGCAGCTTAGCGGGAGGCTACTACAATGAGCAGTTCTTC,CASSLAGGYYNEQFF
-,-,TRBJ2-2,TRBV2,12,TGTGCCAGCGGGCTGTCCACCGGGGAGCTGTTTTTT,CASGLSTGELFF
-,-,TRBJ2-3,TRBV10-3,16,TGTGCCACCCGCCTCGGATCGTTCAAGGTGGCAGATACGCAGTATTTT,CATRLGSFKVADTQYF
-,-,TRBJ1-1,TRBV11-1,14,TGTGCCAGCAGCTTGTTTGGGGCGAACACTGAAGCTTTCTTT,CASSLFGANTEAFF
-,-,TRBJ2-2,TRBV2,14,TGTGCCAGCAGGAACAGGGAAGAACCCGGGGAGCTGTTTTTT,CASRNREEPGELFF
-,TRBD1,TRBJ1-2,TRBV10-3,15,TGTGCCATCAGTGACCCCGGACAGGGAGGCTATGGCTACACCTTC,CAISDPGQGGYGYTF
-,-,TRBJ2-4,TRBV9,15,TGTGCCAGCGCCCCGGGGGTCAATGCCAAAAACATTCAGTACTTC,CASAPGVNAKNIQYF
once,-,TRBJ1-1,TRBV7-9,15,TGTGCCAGCAGACGAAGCGGGGACCGAAGCGCTGAAGCTTTCTTT,CASRRSGDRSAEAFF
few,-,TRBJ1-5,TRBV5-8,16,TGTGCCAGCAGCCCAGTAGACGGGACGTTGGATCAGCCCCAGCATTTT,CASSPVDGTLDQPQHF
once,TRBD2,TRBJ2-1,TRBV5-1,12,TGCGCCAGCAGCAGGGGACTAGCGGAGCAGTTCTTC,CASSRGLAEQFF
once,-,TRBJ1-4,TRBV12-2,18,TGTGCAAGTCGCTCCCAGCCCCGGGACGACGCAACTAATGAAAAACTGTTTTTT,CASRSQPRDDATNEKLFF
-,-,TRBJ2-7,TRBV20-1,10,TGCAGTGCTAGTAGCTACGAGCAGTACTTC,CSASSYEQYF
-,TRBD1,TRBJ2-7,TRBV29-1,15,TGCAGCGTTGAAGATAGGACAGGGGGGACCTACGAGCAGTACTTC,CSVEDRTGGTYEQYF
few,TRBD1,TRBJ2-2,TRBV25-1,16,TGTGCCAGCAGTGAATATTTCGAGGGGGCCAGCGGGGAGCTGTTTTTT,CASSEYFEGASGELFF
-,-,TRBJ1-2,TRBV4-1,14,TGCGCCAGCAGCCAAGTATCCAGTAACTATGGCTACACCTTC,CASSQVSSNYGYTF
-,TRBD2,TRBJ2-2,TRBV19,15,TGTGCCACCCAGCGGGAGTTAGGCAACGCCGGGGAGCTGTTTTTT,CATQRELGNAGELFF
-,TRBD1,TRBJ2-7,TRBV15,13,TGTGCCACCAGCAGGACAGGGGGCGACGAGCAGTACTTC,CATSRTGGDEQYF
few,TRBD1,TRBJ1-5,TRBV7-2,15,TGTGCCAGCAGCCCTCGGACAGGGCTCCATCAGCCCCAGCATTTT,CASSPRTGLHQPQHF
once,TRBD1,TRBJ2-1,TRBV6-1,15,TGTGCCAGCAGTGTAGTGACAGGGGCATACAATGAGCAGTTCTTC,CASSVVTGAYNEQFF